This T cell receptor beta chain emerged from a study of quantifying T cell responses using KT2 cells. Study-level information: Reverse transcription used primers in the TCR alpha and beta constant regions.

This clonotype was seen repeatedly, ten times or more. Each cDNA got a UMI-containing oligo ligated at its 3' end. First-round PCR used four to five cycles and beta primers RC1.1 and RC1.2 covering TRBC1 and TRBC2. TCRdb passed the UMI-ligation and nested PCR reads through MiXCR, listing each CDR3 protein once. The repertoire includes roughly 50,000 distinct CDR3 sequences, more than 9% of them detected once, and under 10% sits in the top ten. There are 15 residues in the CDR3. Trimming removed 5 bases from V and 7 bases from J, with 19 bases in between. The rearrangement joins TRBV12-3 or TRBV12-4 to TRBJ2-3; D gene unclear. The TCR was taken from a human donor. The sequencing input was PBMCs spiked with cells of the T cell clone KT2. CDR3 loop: CASSPRVGKGNTQYF. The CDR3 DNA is TGTGCCAGCAGTCCCCGGGTGGGTAAGGGCAATACGCAGTATTTT.